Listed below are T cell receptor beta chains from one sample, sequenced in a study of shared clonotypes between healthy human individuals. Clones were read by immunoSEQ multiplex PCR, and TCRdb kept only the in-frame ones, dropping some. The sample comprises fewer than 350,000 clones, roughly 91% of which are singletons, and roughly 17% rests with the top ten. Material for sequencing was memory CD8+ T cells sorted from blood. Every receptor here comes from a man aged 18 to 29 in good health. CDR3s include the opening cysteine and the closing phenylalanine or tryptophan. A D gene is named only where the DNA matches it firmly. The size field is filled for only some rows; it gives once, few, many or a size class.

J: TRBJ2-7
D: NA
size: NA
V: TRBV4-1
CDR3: CASSQEGGRRGYEQYF
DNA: TGCGCCAGCAGCCAGGAGGGGGGTCGCAGGGGCTACGAGCAGTACTTC

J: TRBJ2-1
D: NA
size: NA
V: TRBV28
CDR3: CASRGIDSHYNEQFF
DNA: TGTGCCAGCAGAGGGATCGACAGCCACTACAATGAGCAGTTCTTC

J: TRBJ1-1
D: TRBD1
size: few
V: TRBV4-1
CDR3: CATRDSSPEAFF
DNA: TGCGCCACCCGGGACAGCTCACCTGAAGCTTTCTTT

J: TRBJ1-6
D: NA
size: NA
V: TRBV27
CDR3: CASSLYRTAYNSPLHF
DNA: TGTGCCAGCAGTTTATATCGTACGGCCTATAATTCACCCCTCCACTTT

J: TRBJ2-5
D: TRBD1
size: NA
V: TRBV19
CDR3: CASSMTGGETQYF
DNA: TGTGCCAGTAGTATGACAGGGGGCGAGACCCAGTACTTC

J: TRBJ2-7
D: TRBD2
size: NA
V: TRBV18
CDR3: CASSPLAGYEQYF
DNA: TGTGCCAGCTCACCCCTAGCGGGGTACGAGCAGTACTTC

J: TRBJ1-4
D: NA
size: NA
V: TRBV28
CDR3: CASSHGQLDNEKLFF
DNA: TGTGCCAGCAGTCACGGACAACTTGATAATGAAAAACTGTTTTTT

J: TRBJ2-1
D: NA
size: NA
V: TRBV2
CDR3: CASSEVDDNEQFF
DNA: TGTGCCAGCAGTGAAGTGGACGACAATGAGCAGTTCTTC

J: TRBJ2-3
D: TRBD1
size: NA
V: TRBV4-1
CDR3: CASSQWTGGTDTQYF
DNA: TGCGCCAGCAGCCAATGGACAGGGGGCACAGATACGCAGTATTTT

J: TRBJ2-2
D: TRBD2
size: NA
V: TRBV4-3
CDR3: CASSQEIAGVVNTGELFF
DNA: TGCGCCAGCAGCCAAGAAATAGCGGGAGTGGTAAACACCGGGGAGCTGTTTTTT

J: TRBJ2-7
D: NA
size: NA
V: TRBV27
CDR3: CASSVQGGAYEQYF
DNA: TGTGCCAGCAGTGTACAGGGTGGCGCCTACGAGCAGTACTTC

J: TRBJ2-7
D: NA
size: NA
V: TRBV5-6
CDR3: CASSLAGISYEQYF
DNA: TGTGCCAGCAGCTTGGCGGGGATTAGCTACGAGCAGTACTTC

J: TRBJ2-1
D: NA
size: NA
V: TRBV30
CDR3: CAWSVLGGNEQFF
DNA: TGTGCCTGGAGTGTACTGGGGGGCAATGAGCAGTTCTTC

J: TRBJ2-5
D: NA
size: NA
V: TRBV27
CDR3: CASSFLFGETQYF
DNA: TGTGCCAGCAGTTTCCTATTTGGCGAGACCCAGTACTTC

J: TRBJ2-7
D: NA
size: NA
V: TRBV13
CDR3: CASSLGRSYEQYF
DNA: TGTGCCAGCAGCTTAGGCCGCTCCTACGAGCAGTACTTC

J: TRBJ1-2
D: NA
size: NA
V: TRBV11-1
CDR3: CASSLRDGDYGYTF
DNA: TGTGCCAGCAGCTTAAGAGACGGAGACTATGGCTACACCTTC

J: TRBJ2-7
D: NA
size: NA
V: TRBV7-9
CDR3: CASSLIAPEQYF
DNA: TGTGCCAGCAGCTTAATAGCGCCTGAGCAGTACTTC

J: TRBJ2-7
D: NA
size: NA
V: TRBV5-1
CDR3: CASSLGPGAKHEQYF
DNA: TGCGCCAGCAGCTTGGGTCCAGGGGCGAAACACGAGCAGTACTTC

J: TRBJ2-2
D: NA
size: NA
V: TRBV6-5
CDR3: CASSWRQAHTGELFF
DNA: TGTGCCAGCAGTTGGAGACAGGCTCACACCGGGGAGCTGTTTTTT

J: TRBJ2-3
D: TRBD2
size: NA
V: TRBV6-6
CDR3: CASTGGDTQYF
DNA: TGTGCCAGCACGGGGGGAGATACGCAGTATTTT

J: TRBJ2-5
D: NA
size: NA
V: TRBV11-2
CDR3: CASSLSPGLQETQYF
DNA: TGTGCCAGCAGCTTAAGCCCGGGACTCCAAGAGACCCAGTACTTC

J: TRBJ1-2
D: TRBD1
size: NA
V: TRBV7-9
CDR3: CASSLDAGGVWNYGYTF
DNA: TGTGCCAGCAGCTTAGACGCAGGGGGCGTATGGAACTATGGCTACACCTTC

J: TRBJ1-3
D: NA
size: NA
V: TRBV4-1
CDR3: CASSRLQRSGNTIYF
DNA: TGCGCCAGCAGCCGTCTGCAGAGATCTGGAAACACCATATATTTT

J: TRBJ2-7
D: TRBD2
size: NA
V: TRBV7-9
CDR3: CASAGGAYEQYF
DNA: TGTGCCAGTGCCGGGGGGGCCTACGAGCAGTACTTC

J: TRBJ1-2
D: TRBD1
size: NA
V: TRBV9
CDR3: CASSRGQHYGYTF
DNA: TGTGCCAGCAGCAGGGGACAGCACTATGGCTACACCTTC

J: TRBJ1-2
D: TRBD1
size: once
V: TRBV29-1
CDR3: CSVEENNRGGKNYGYTF
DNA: TGCAGCGTTGAAGAAAACAACAGGGGAGGAAAAAACTATGGCTACACCTTC

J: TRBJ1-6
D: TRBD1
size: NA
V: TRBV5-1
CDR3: CASGFRDSKSPLHF
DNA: TGCGCCAGCGGATTCCGGGACAGCAAATCACCCCTCCACTTT